The clone carrying this T cell receptor beta chain has only a few counts. In the source study's methods: Nucleated cell number was recorded as an estimate derived from reference gene primer amplification. Assay: immunoSEQ multiplex PCR; the TCRdb copy retains only in-frame clones and omits some. V and J calls and clone size follow that table, whereas D and trimming were derived from the DNA. The sample records about 220,000 clones, roughly 84% being singletons. Germline values: CDR1 LNHDA, CDR2 SQIVND (reference sequence). V gave up 4 bases and J gave up 6 bases; unmatched junction bases: 4. There are 14 residues in the CDR3. The source of the sample is a study of blood T cell repertoires in COVID-19. Study as a whole: In each case, the material was cDNA or gDNA derived from T cells, B-cell-depleted T cells, or PBMCs.

The TCR originated in a woman older than 75 with acute or convalescent COVID-19. The genes are TRBV19 and TRBJ1-4, with 8 positions matching TRBD1. The specimen was peripheral blood. Here the CDR3 reads CASSTDRGDEKLFF. In nucleotides, the CDR3 is TGTGCCAGTAGTACAGACAGGGGTGATGAAAAACTGTTTTTT.